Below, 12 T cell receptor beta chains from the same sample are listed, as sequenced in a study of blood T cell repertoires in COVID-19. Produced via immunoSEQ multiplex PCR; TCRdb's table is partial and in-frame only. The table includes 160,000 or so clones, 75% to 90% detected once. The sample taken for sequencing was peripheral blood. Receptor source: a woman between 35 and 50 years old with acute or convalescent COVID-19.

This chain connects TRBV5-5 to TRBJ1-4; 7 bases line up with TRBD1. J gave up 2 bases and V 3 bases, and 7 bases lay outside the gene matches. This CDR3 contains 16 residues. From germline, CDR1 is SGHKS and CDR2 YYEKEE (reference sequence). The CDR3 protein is CASSSSLTGTNEKLFF. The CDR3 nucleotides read TGTGCCAGCAGCTCCTCCTTGACAGGGACTAATGAAAAACTGTTTTTT.

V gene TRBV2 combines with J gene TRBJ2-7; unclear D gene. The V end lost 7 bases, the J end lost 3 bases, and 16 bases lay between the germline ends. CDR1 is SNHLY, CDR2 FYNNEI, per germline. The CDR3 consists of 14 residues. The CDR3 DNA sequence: TGTGCCAGCATTAACCGGGTGGATTACTACGAGCAGTACTTC. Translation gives CASINRVDYYEQYF.

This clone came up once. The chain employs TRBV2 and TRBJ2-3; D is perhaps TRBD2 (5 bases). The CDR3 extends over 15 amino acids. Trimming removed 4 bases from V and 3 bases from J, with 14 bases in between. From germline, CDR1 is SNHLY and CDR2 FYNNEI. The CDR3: CASSVPGKGTDTQYF. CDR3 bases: TGTGCCAGCAGTGTACCCGGGAAAGGAACAGATACGCAGTATTTT.

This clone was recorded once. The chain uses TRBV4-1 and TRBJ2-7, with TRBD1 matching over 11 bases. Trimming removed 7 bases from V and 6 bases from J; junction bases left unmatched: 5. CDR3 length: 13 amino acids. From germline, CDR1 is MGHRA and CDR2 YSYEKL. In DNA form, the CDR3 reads TGCGCCAGCAACCCGGGACAGGGGGTCGAGCAGTACTTC. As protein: CASNPGQGVEQYF.

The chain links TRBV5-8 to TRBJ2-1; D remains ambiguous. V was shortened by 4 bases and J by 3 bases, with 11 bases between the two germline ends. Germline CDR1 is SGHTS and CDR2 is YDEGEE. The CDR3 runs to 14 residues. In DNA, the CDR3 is TGTGCCAGCAGCGCTCTACTTGACTACAATGAGCAGTTCTTC. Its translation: CASSALLDYNEQFF. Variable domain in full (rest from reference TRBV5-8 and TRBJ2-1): EAGVTQSPTHLIKTRGQQATLRCSPISGHTSVYWYQQALGLGLQFLLWYDEGEERNRGNFPPRFSGRQFPNYSSELNVNALELEDSALYLCASSALLDYNEQFFGPGTRLTVL.

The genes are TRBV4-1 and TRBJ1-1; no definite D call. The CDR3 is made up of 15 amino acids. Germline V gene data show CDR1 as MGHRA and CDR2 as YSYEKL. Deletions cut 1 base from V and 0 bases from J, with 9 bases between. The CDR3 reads CASSQGGRVNTEAFF. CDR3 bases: TGCGCCAGCAGCCAAGGAGGGCGCGTGAACACTGAAGCTTTCTTT.

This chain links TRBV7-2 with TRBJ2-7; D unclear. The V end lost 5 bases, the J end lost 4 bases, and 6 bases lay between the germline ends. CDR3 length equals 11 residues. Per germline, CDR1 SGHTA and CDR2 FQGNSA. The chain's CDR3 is CASSRSYEQYF. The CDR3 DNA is TGTGCCAGCAGCAGGAGTTACGAGCAGTACTTC.

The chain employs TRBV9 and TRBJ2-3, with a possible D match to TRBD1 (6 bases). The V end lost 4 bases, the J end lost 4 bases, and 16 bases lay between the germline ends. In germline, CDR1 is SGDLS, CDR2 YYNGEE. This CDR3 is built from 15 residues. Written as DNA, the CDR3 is TGTGCCAGCAGCCCCCCGGCCGGGACACCAGATACGCAGTATTTT. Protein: CASSPPAGTPDTQYF.

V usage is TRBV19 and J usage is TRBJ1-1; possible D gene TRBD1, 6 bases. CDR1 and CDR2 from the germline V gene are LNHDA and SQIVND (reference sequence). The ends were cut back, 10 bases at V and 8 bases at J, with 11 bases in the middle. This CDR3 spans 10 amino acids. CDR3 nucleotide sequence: TGTGCCACTACAGGGTCGGAAGCTTTCTTT. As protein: CATTGSEAFF.

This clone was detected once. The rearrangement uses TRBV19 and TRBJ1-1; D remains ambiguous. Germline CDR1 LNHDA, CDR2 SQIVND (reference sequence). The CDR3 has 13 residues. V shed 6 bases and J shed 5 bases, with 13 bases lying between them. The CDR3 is CASSLSGGTEAFF. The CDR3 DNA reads TGTGCCAGTAGCCTGTCTGGCGGGACTGAAGCTTTCTTT.

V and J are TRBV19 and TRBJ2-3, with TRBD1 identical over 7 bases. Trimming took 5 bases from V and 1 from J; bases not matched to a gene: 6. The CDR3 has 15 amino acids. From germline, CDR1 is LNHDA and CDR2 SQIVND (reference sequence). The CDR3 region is CASSAWDRGTDTQYF. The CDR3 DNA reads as TGTGCCAGTAGTGCCTGGGACAGAGGCACAGATACGCAGTATTTT.

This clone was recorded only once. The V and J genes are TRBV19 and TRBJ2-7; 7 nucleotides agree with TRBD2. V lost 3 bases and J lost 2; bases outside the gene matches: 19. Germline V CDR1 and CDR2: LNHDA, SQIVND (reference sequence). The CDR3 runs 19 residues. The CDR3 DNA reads TGTGCCAGTAGTATCGGTGTTGGGCTAGCGGCTCGAGGGGCCTACGAGCAGTACTTC. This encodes CASSIGVGLAARGAYEQYF.